This TCR beta chain was observed in a study of blood T cell repertoires in COVID-19. Study as a whole: Sources were T cells, B-cell-depleted T cells, or PBMCs; the material itself was cDNA or gDNA.

TCRdb keeps only in-frame clones here, not all; method: immunoSEQ multiplex PCR. The sample lists roughly 300,000 clones, around 87% seen once, with approximately 5% in the top ten. Before being deemed recovered, Cohort 3 donors had two negative PCRs, clearance, or symptom resolution. This clonotype was obtained from a woman under 40 who had recovered from COVID-19. What was sequenced was PBMCs or T cells enriched from blood (not recorded which).

CDR3 amino acids: CASSLGVREETQYF. CDR3 nucleotide sequence: TGTGCCAGCAGCTTAGGAGTCAGGGAAGAGACCCAGTACTTC. V gene TRBV7-7 combines with J gene TRBJ2-5, with D maybe TRBD1 (5 bases). V lost 1 base and J 3 bases, leaving 9 bases between the germline ends. Germline V lookup: CDR1 SSHAT, CDR2 FNYEAQ (reference sequence). The CDR3 spans 14 residues.